This paragraph reports one TCR beta chain. The data are from a study of blood T cell repertoires in COVID-19. Study details: Samples of COVID-19 (acute and convalescent) were obtained from the United States, Italy and Spain. T cells, B-cell-depleted T cells, or PBMCs supplied cDNA or gDNA.

This CDR3 spans 15 amino acids. Germline lookup yields CDR1 MNHEY and CDR2 SVGAGI. Trimming removed 3 bases from V and 6 bases from J; junction bases left unmatched: 6. Profiling relied on immunoSEQ multiplex PCR, and the TCRdb table lists in-frame clones only, not all of them. The table records about 130,000 clones, 75% to 85% of them present only once. This clonotype was sampled from a man of 80 years or more with acute or convalescent COVID-19. V is TRBV6-5 and J is TRBJ2-4; 9 bases match TRBD1. Sequences were obtained from peripheral blood. The CDR3 region is CASSYAPGQGNIQYF. The DNA for the CDR3 is TGTGCCAGCAGTTATGCGCCGGGACAGGGAAACATTCAGTACTTC.